What follows are 6 T cell receptor beta chains derived from one specimen sequenced in a study of blood T cell repertoires in COVID-19 (dated by TCRdb to about 2020). Library prep was done by the immunoSEQ multiplex PCR assay. TCRdb took this table from immuneACCESS and kept in-frame rearrangements with V and J called. Such tables lack part of the clones; where checked against another copy, unresolved V genes explain under half of the gap, and the rest is unexplained. The sample has 300,000 to 400,000 clones on record, 70% to 90% of them singletons. The top ten hold about 3% of the sample. Specimen: peripheral blood. These receptors were collected from a woman between 25 and 40 years old with COVID-19, enrolled during active disease.

This clone was observed once. The chain is built from TRBV5-4 and TRBJ1-2, with D uncertain. Trimming removed 5 bases from V and 4 bases from J, with 12 bases in between. Germline loops: CDR1 SGHNT, CDR2 YYREEE (reference sequence). The CDR3 runs 13 residues. The chain's CDR3 is CASRPGGVYGYTF. The CDR3 bases are TGTGCCAGCAGACCAGGTGGTGTCTATGGCTACACCTTC.

The chain joins TRBV19 to TRBJ1-2, with D possibly TRBD1 on 5 matching bases. V was cut by 5 bases and J by 0 bases, with 19 bases left in between. CDR3 size: 17 residues. Germline-derived CDR1 and CDR2 are LNHDA and SQIVND (reference sequence). The CDR3 sequence: CASSAWQEGPSNYGYTF. The CDR3 nucleotides read TGTGCCAGTAGTGCGTGGCAGGAGGGGCCTTCTAACTATGGCTACACCTTC.

V gene TRBV7-8 combines with J gene TRBJ2-7, with D possibly being TRBD1 (5 bases). Germline values: CDR1 SGHVS, CDR2 FQNEAQ. The CDR3 consists of 14 residues. V was shortened by 1 base and J by 2 bases, with 9 bases between the two germline ends. Written as DNA, the CDR3 is TGTGCCAGCAGCTTAGGGGCAGGGCCCTACGAGCAGTACTTC. It is translated as CASSLGAGPYEQYF.

This chain joins TRBV19 and TRBJ2-1; D unresolved. V dropped 4 bases and J dropped 0 bases, with 13 bases sitting between them. From germline, CDR1 is LNHDA and CDR2 SQIVND (reference sequence). The CDR3 has 16 residues. The CDR3 loop reads CASSTYGTNSYNEQFF. CDR3 DNA sequence: TGTGCCAGTAGTACCTACGGTACCAACTCCTACAATGAGCAGTTCTTC.

The gene calls are TRBV5-4 and TRBJ1-2, with 10 bases that match TRBD1. The CDR3 spans 14 residues. Germline V CDR1 and CDR2: SGHNT, YYREEE (reference sequence). Losses at the gene ends were 4 bases for V and 8 bases for J; bases not matched to a gene: 8. The CDR3 DNA follows: TGTGCCAGCAGCCCTGACAGGGGGCTACAAGGCTACACCTTC. This gives the protein CASSPDRGLQGYTF.

The chain links TRBV6-2 or TRBV6-3 to TRBJ2-5; the match to TRBD2 covers 11 bases. Looked up from germline, CDR1 is MNHEY and CDR2 is SVGEGT. This CDR3 comprises 18 residues. The V gene end was trimmed by 4 bases and the J gene end by 5 bases; junction bases not matched to a gene: 15. The CDR3 nucleotides are TGTGCCAGCAGTTTCTTCATAGCGGGGGGGCCCCAGTTGGAGACCCAGTACTTC. Residues: CASSFFIAGGPQLETQYF.